The T cell receptor (beta chain) described here comes from a study of Ad26.COV2.S vaccination and SARS-CoV-2 variants. Trimming cost V 7 bases and J 8 bases, with 20 bases left between them. The CDR3 contains 15 residues. Germline loops: CDR1 KGHSH, CDR2 LQKENI. In regard to this clone: As yet, its antigen is unknown.

The study, taken as a whole, reports: Non-spike TCR breadth was similar in vaccine and placebo recipients.

Sequenced by immunoSEQ multiplex PCR; TCRdb stores in-frame clones only, minus some. The table shows over 400,000 clones, with around 92% occurring only once. Treatment here: 19 received Ad26.COV2.S at low or high dose, single or two shots; 5 received placebo; per-sample allocation not given. The samples were gathered on day 63 after the first injection of vaccine or placebo. An Ad26 vector expressing Wuhan-strain SARS-CoV-2 spike constituted the vaccine. Sequencing used peripheral blood, obtained in a trial of Ad26.COV2.S vaccine versus placebo. This rearrangement joins TRBV18 to TRBJ1-4, with unresolved D. This sequence originates from a person aged 18-60 years who received the Ad26.COV2.S COVID-19 vaccine or a placebo. DNA for the CDR3: TGTGCCAGCTGCCCCGGATTTGGCGGTTCCGAAAAACTGTTTTTT. Protein: CASCPGFGGSEKLFF.